This paragraph reports one T cell receptor beta chain. Its matching antigen is unknown. This specimen comes from a study of monozygotic twins with inflammatory bowel disease. Overall study findings and caveats: Against healthy co-twins, IBD patients had lower TCRbeta diversity (measured by inverse Simpson).

The length of the CDR3 is 14 residues. Germline CDR1 LNHNV, CDR2 YYDKDF (reference sequence). cDNA for each sample came from eight separate reactions. Researchers used template switching to add UMIs featuring a 6-nucleotide sample barcode. TCRalpha and TCRbeta cDNA went through two nested PCRs of approximately 16 and 10 cycles. TCRdb derives one entry per CDR3 protein from the 5' RACE reads, leaving out DNA. The sample totals nearly 450,000 distinct CDR3 sequences. This TCR was sampled from a human donor with ulcerative colitis or Crohn's disease, or a healthy co-twin of an affected twin (not recorded which). The V gene is TRBV15, the J gene TRBJ2-3. Sequenced sample: blood. CDR3 in amino acids: CATSRDRLGDTQYF.